This T cell receptor beta chain was identified during a study of cytomegalovirus exposure and HLA in healthy donors. The assay was immunoSEQ multiplex PCR, and TCRdb's table has in-frame clones only and misses some. The table includes some 250,000 clones, 90% detected once. CDR1 and CDR2 from the germline V gene are SNHLY and FYNNEI. CDR3 length equals 13 residues. Deletions cut 0 bases from V and 6 bases from J, with 9 bases between. This clone was seen more than once but under ten times. Its antigen is currently unknown. Findings and caveats of the study: It was confirmed in vitro that a few of the CMV-associated chains were specific for CMV antigens.

The sample consisted of PBMCs. The source of this sequence is a young woman in good health and CMV-seronegative. The rearrangement uses TRBV2 and TRBJ2-7; TRBD1 might be the D (5 bases). The CDR3 nucleotides read TGTGCCAGCAGTGAAGCGTTTCAGGGCGAGCAGTACTTC. This gives the protein CASSEAFQGEQYF.